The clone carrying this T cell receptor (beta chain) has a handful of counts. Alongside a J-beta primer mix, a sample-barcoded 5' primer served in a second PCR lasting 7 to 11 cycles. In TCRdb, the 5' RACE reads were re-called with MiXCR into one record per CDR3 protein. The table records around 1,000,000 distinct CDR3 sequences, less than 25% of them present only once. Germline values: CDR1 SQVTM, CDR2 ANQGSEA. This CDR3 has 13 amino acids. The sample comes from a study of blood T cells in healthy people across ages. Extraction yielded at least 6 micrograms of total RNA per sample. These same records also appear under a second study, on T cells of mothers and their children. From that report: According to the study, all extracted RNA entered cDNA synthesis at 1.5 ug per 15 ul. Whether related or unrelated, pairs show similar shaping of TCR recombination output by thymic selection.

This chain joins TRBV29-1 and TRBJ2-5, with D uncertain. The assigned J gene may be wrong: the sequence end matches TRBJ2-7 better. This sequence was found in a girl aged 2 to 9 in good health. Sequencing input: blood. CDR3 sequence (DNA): TGCAGCGTCGTGATCGGCGGCTCCTACGAGCAGTACTTC. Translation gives CSVVIGGSYEQYF.